This entry lists 20 T cell receptor beta chains sequenced from one sample in a study of T cell repertoires in cytomegalovirus infection. MiXCR, run by TCRdb on the reads, gives a single entry per CDR3 protein. The repertoire has 680,000 or so distinct CDR3 sequences, about 40% of them found once; the top ten carry 2.5% to 3.5%. Sequenced material: PBMCs. These receptor sequences come from a human donor in good health (CMV status not recorded). Some clones in this sample may be carry-over from other donors' samples.

V usage is TRBV12-3 or TRBV12-4 and J usage is TRBJ2-3, with 12 bases fitting TRBD2. With V trimmed by 7 bases and J by 2 bases, 16 bases remained unmatched. The CDR3 spans 19 residues. The CDR3 DNA sequence: TGTGCCAGCACCCTTCCACTAGCGGGGGGCCAATTGTCCACAGATACGCAGTATTTT. Translation: CASTLPLAGGQLSTDTQYF.

This clonotype has a handful of counts. V and J are TRBV27 and TRBJ2-1; tentative D call: TRBD1 (6 bases). Germline loops: CDR1 MNHEY, CDR2 SMNVEV (reference sequence). The CDR3 is made up of 13 amino acids. Trimming removed 5 bases from V and 10 bases from J, with 15 bases in between. CDR3 sequence: CASSRGNRDEQFF. CDR3 nucleotide sequence: TGTGCCAGCAGTCGTGGAAACAGGGACGAGCAGTTCTTC.

A word on this clonotype: A clone one base away is much larger, so this may be a read error. The V call is TRBV7-2, the J call TRBJ2-7, with 8 bases matching TRBD1. CDR3 length equals 14 residues. Germline-derived CDR1 and CDR2 are SGHTA and FQGNSA. This CDR3 reads CSSSLFDRGLQQYF. CDR3 bases: TGTTCCAGCAGCCTATTCGACAGGGGTCTACAGCAGTACTTC.

The chain carries TRBV30 and TRBJ1-5, with D perhaps matching TRBD1 (5 bases). Deletions cut 2 bases from V and 6 bases from J, with 17 bases between. The CDR3 is made up of 15 amino acids. Germline V gives CDR1 GTSNPN, CDR2 SVGIG (reference sequence). The CDR3 sequence is CAWSRDGRGFQPQHF. In nucleotides, the CDR3 is TGTGCCTGGAGTAGGGACGGAAGGGGTTTTCAGCCCCAGCATTTT.

This rearrangement joins TRBV10-3 to TRBJ1-2; 7 bases are shared with TRBD1. After removal of 10 bases from V and 4 bases from J, the junction contained 6 bases not matched to a gene. Germline lookup yields CDR1 ENHRY and CDR2 SYGVKD. The CDR3 covers 12 residues. DNA of the CDR3: TGTGCCACCCCCCGGGACAGCTATGGCTACACCTTC. It specifies CATPRDSYGYTF.

This rearrangement joins TRBV7-9 to TRBJ2-2, with no clear D. Germline CDR1 reads SEHNR; CDR2 reads FQNEAQ (reference sequence). V was cut by 0 bases and J by 2 bases, with 10 bases left in between. The CDR3 runs to 16 residues. DNA of the CDR3: TGTGCCAGCAGCTTAGCGTCTTTTGGAAACACCGGGGAGCTGTTTTTT. It specifies CASSLASFGNTGELFF.

This clonotype showed up just a few times. This chain links TRBV20-1 with TRBJ1-5; TRBD1 aligns across 11 bases. In germline, CDR1 is DFQATT, CDR2 SNEGSKA (reference sequence). The CDR3 loop spans 18 amino acids. The trim removed 3 bases at V and 7 bases at J, leaving 17 bases unmatched. DNA of the CDR3: TGCAGTGCTAGGAAAGGACAGGGGGCGAGAGTGGGTTTACAGCCCCAGCATTTT. It is translated as CSARKGQGARVGLQPQHF.

The chain links TRBV28 to TRBJ1-2; D is unclear. The CDR3 runs 16 residues. CDR1 is MDHEN, CDR2 SYDVKM, per germline. Trimming took off 1 base at V and 4 bases at J, with 16 bases between the two ends. CDR3 DNA sequence: TGTGCCAGCAGTTTATTTCCCCCCGAGCGGGGCTATGGCTACACCTTC. Translated, it gives CASSLFPPERGYGYTF.

The rearrangement joins TRBV18 to TRBJ2-5; D not certain. The V gene lost 3 bases and the J gene lost 0 bases, with 5 bases spanning the gap. Germline-derived CDR1 and CDR2 are KGHSH and LQKENI. There are 13 residues in the CDR3. CDR3 bases: TGTGCCAGCTCACCTGTATACCAAGAGACCCAGTACTTC. This gives the protein CASSPVYQETQYF.

This clonotype has at least ten counts. The chain is built from TRBV6-1 and TRBJ1-5, with D maybe TRBD1 (5 bases). The V gene's germline CDR1 is MNHNS and CDR2 SASEGT. This CDR3 contains 16 residues. Trimming cost V 4 bases and J 1 base, with 14 bases left between them. The CDR3, as DNA: TGTGCCAGCAGTGCGGGGACCGCTATCAGCAATCAGCCCCAGCATTTT. Its translation is CASSAGTAISNQPQHF.

CDR3 amino acids: CASSQSGALNTEAFF. CDR3 nucleotides: TGTGCCAGCAGCCAAAGCGGAGCCCTGAACACTGAAGCTTTCTTT. The chain employs TRBV5-5 and TRBJ1-1; D is uncertain. The V and J ends lost 4 bases and 0 bases respectively, with 13 bases between them. The CDR3 length is 15 residues. Per germline, CDR1 SGHKS and CDR2 YYEKEE (reference sequence).

The J gene is TRBJ1-6, the V gene TRBV5-4; D call uncertain. Trimming stripped 0 bases from V and 2 bases from J, with 12 bases between. The CDR3 has 17 amino acids. Germline V gene data show CDR1 as SGHNT and CDR2 as YYREEE (reference sequence). The CDR3 loop is CASSLEGRSTYNSPLHF. CDR3 in DNA: TGTGCCAGCAGCTTGGAGGGCAGGAGCACCTATAATTCACCCCTCCACTTT.

The chain joins TRBV12-3 or TRBV12-4 to TRBJ2-7; the D gene is possibly TRBD2 (6 bases). Trimming took 3 bases from V and 2 from J, leaving 14 bases between them. The CDR3 spans 15 residues. The CDR3 bases are TGTGCCAGCAGTTTTGCCGGAGGGCGGACCTACGAGCAGTACTTC. It is translated as CASSFAGGRTYEQYF.

The chain has TRBV5-6 and TRBJ2-7; TRBD2 matches 10 bases. The germline gives CDR1 SGHDT, CDR2 YYEEEE. This CDR3 region has 14 residues. After removal of 1 base from V and 4 bases from J, the junction contained 2 bases not matched to a gene. CDR3 DNA sequence: TGTGCCAGCAGCTTGCCGGGACTAGCGTACGAGCAGTACTTC. The encoded protein is CASSLPGLAYEQYF.

The chain employs TRBV15 and TRBJ2-5; possible D gene TRBD1, 5 bases. Germline loops: CDR1 LNHNV, CDR2 YYDKDF (reference sequence). V lost 0 bases, J lost 3 bases, and 5 bases lay in between. This CDR3 has 13 amino acids. The CDR3 reads CATSREGEETQYF. Here the CDR3 DNA reads TGTGCCACCAGCAGAGAAGGGGAAGAGACCCAGTACTTC.

This clonotype was counted a few times. The J gene is TRBJ2-2, the V gene TRBV4-2; a weak D match, TRBD1 (6 bases). The V gene's germline CDR1 is LGHNA and CDR2 YNFKEQ. The CDR3 is 14 amino acids. Trimming took off 3 bases at V and 6 bases at J, with 11 bases between the two ends. The CDR3 is CASSQATGPGELFF. CDR3 nucleotide sequence: TGTGCCAGCAGCCAGGCTACAGGGCCCGGGGAGCTGTTTTTT.

This clonotype has a count of ten or more. The chain couples TRBV6-1 to TRBJ1-3; no firm D call. The germline V and J ends were trimmed by 10 bases and 3 bases, with 19 bases remaining between them. This CDR3 spans 15 amino acids. Germline assignment: CDR1 MNHNS and CDR2 SASEGT. CDR3 in DNA: TGTGCCACCTATTCCAGTAGGTCTGTTGGAAACACCATATATTTT. This encodes CATYSSRSVGNTIYF.

The V call is TRBV27, the J call TRBJ1-2; 9 nucleotides line up with TRBD1. CDR3 length: 13 amino acids. The V gene's germline CDR1 is MNHEY and CDR2 SMNVEV (reference sequence). The V and J ends lost 1 base and 10 bases, in that order; junction bases with no gene match: 4. CDR3 amino acids: CASSLYRGHDYTF. The CDR3 coding sequence is TGTGCCAGCAGTTTATACAGGGGGCATGACTACACCTTC.

This chain joins TRBV2 and TRBJ2-1; D remains unclear. The V and J ends lost 3 bases and 4 bases respectively, with 10 bases between them. The CDR3 is 14 amino acids. Germline loops: CDR1 SNHLY, CDR2 FYNNEI. The CDR3 here is CASSEAWGYNEQFF. DNA of the CDR3: TGTGCCAGCAGTGAGGCGTGGGGATACAATGAGCAGTTCTTC.

This clonotype turned up a few times. The chain has TRBV7-6 and TRBJ1-6; 7 positions agree with TRBD1. Germline V gene lookup returns CDR1 SGHVS and CDR2 FNYEAQ. The CDR3 consists of 15 residues. V lost 1 base to trimming and J lost 5 bases; unmatched junction nucleotides: 2. CDR3 bases: TGTGCCAGCAGCTTAGGTGACAGGGATAATTCACCCCTCCACTTT. Translation: CASSLGDRDNSPLHF.